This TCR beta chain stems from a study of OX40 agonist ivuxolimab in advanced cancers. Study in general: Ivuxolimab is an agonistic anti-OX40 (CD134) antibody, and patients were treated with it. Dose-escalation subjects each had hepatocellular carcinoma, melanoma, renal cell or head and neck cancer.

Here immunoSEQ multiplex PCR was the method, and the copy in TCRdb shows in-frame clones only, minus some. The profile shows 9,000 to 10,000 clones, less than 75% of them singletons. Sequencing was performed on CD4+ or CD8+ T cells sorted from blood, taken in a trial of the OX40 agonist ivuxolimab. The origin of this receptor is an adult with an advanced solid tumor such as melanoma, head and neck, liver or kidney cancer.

CDR3 sequence reads: CASSLASGTDTQYF. In nucleotides, the CDR3 is TGTGCCAGCAGTTTAGCTAGCGGCACAGATACGCAGTATTTT. The V and J genes are TRBV28 and TRBJ2-3; D may be TRBD2 (6 bases). V was cut by 2 bases and J by 1 base, with 7 bases left in between. The CDR3 covers 14 residues. Germline-derived CDR1 and CDR2 are MDHEN and SYDVKM.